The rows below give T cell receptor beta chains drawn from one sample of a study of blood T cell repertoires in COVID-19. The protocol was immunoSEQ multiplex PCR, while the TCRdb copy is restricted to in-frame clones and leaves out a portion. The table lists approximately 440,000 clones, roughly 87% of them singletons. The material sequenced was PBMCs or T cells enriched from blood (not recorded which). The receptor set was obtained from a woman aged 18 to 35 who had recovered from COVID-19. The CDR3 runs from the conserved cysteine through the conserved F or W. Each record gives: J gene, V gene, D gene, clone size, CDR3 DNA, CDR3 protein. The D gene is left open where the match is weak. Clone size is not always given. Where it is, it says once, few, many or a class for expanded clones.

J: TRBJ2-7; V: TRBV10-2; D: TRBD1; size: -; DNA: TGCGCCAGCAGCGGGACAGGGGCTCGGTACGAGCAGTACTTC; CDR3: CASSGTGARYEQYF
J: TRBJ1-1; V: TRBV27; D: -; size: -; DNA: TGTGCCAGCAGTTTCCTCGGGGGGGGCACTGAAGCTTTCTTT; CDR3: CASSFLGGGTEAFF
J: TRBJ2-7; V: TRBV14; D: -; size: -; DNA: TGTGCCAGCAGCCAACTGAGCTACGAGCAGTACTTC; CDR3: CASSQLSYEQYF
J: TRBJ2-3; V: TRBV27; D: TRBD1; size: -; DNA: TGTGCCAGCAGTTCCCCCCGGGACAGGTACACAGATACGCAGTATTTT; CDR3: CASSSPRDRYTDTQYF
J: TRBJ1-6; V: TRBV5-4; D: -; size: -; DNA: TGTGCCAGCAGCTTGGTACCGGGACACCCGAATTCACCCCTCCACTTT; CDR3: CASSLVPGHPNSPLHF
J: TRBJ1-2; V: TRBV5-6; D: TRBD1; size: -; DNA: TGTGCCAGCAGCTCGTTGGGACAGGGCTATGGCTACACCTTC; CDR3: CASSSLGQGYGYTF
J: TRBJ1-5; V: TRBV28; D: TRBD1; size: few; DNA: TGTGCCATAACAGGGGGCGTGCAGCCCCAGCATTTT; CDR3: CAITGGVQPQHF
J: TRBJ1-4; V: TRBV6-1; D: -; size: -; DNA: TGTGCCAGCAGTGACACCCCAGGTGAAAAACTGTTTTTT; CDR3: CASSDTPGEKLFF
J: TRBJ2-7; V: TRBV5-4; D: TRBD1; size: once; DNA: TGTGCCAGCAGCTTGGATCGGGGACAGAGCTACGAGCAGTACTTC; CDR3: CASSLDRGQSYEQYF
J: TRBJ2-7; V: TRBV11-3; D: -; size: -; DNA: TGTGCCAGCAGCTTAGACGGGGGAGGCCCGGGCGAGCAGTACTTC; CDR3: CASSLDGGGPGEQYF
J: TRBJ1-2; V: TRBV5-1; D: -; size: -; DNA: TGCGCCAGCAGCTTAGAGACGGGGAGTGGCTACACCTTC; CDR3: CASSLETGSGYTF
J: TRBJ1-1; V: TRBV12-3/TRBV12-4; D: TRBD1; size: once; DNA: TGTGCCAGCAGTTCCTACAGGGGGGAAGCTTTCTTT; CDR3: CASSSYRGEAFF
J: TRBJ2-1; V: TRBV28; D: -; size: -; DNA: TGTGCCAGCAGTTTGGCCGGGAATGATGAGCAGTTCTTC; CDR3: CASSLAGNDEQFF
J: TRBJ1-1; V: TRBV28; D: -; size: -; DNA: TGTGCCAGCAGGCCACCGGGTCTACAACCAAACACTGAAGCTTTCTTT; CDR3: CASRPPGLQPNTEAFF
J: TRBJ2-7; V: TRBV12-5; D: TRBD2; size: few; DNA: TGTGCTAGTGGCCTCAAACTGAGCGGGGGAGCCTCCTACGAGCAGTACTTC; CDR3: CASGLKLSGGASYEQYF
J: TRBJ2-1; V: TRBV5-8; D: TRBD1; size: -; DNA: TGTGCCAGCAGCTCCGGGACAGCCACCCTCAATGAGCAGTTCTTC; CDR3: CASSSGTATLNEQFF
J: TRBJ1-2; V: TRBV5-4; D: -; size: -; DNA: TGTGCCAGCAGCTCGAAACAGGACGGGAGTTCGAGTGGCTACACCTTC; CDR3: CASSSKQDGSSSGYTF
J: TRBJ1-2; V: TRBV7-8; D: -; size: -; DNA: TGTGCCAGCAGCCCTCGGGGGGGGGCAGGATTCAGCTATGGCTACACCTTC; CDR3: CASSPRGGAGFSYGYTF
J: TRBJ2-4; V: TRBV19; D: -; size: -; DNA: TGTGCCAGTAGGGGCCGATCCGGCAAAAACATTCAGTACTTC; CDR3: CASRGRSGKNIQYF
J: TRBJ1-2; V: TRBV10-3; D: -; size: -; DNA: TGTGCCATCAGTCAACAGGGCTATGGCTACACCTTC; CDR3: CAISQQGYGYTF